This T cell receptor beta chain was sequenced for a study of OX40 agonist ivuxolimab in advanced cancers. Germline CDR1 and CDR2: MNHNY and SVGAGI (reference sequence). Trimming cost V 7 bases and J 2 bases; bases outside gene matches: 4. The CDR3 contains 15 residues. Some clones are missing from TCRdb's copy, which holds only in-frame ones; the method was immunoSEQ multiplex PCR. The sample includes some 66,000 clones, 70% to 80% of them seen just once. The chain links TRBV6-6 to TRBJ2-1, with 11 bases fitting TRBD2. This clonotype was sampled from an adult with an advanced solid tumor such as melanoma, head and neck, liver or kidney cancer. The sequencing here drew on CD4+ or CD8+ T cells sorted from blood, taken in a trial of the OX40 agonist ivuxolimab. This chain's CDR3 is CASTSGLAAYNEQFF. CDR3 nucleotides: TGTGCCAGCACCTCGGGACTAGCGGCCTACAATGAGCAGTTCTTC.